What follows is one T cell receptor beta chain and its context. Its antigen is unknown. The data are from a study of Graves' ophthalmopathy and Graves' hyperthyroidism. Whole-study results and caveats: The model predicted ophthalmopathy progression with more than 70% sensitivity and 72% to 85% specificity.

Trimming removed 6 bases at V and 0 bases at J, with 15 bases between. Germline-derived CDR1 and CDR2 are MNHEY and SVGEGT. The CDR3 extends over 15 amino acids. RNA transcripts provided the template for amplifying TCR beta CDR3 regions. The first round was an RT-PCR with HTBI primers, and the second round was a multiplex PCR. From the multiplex PCR reads, TCRdb called clonotypes with MiXCR, one entry per CDR3 protein. The top ten clones hold around 7% of a sample with fewer than 650,000 distinct CDR3 sequences, 20% to 25% of them seen once. Diagnostic conclusions were grounded in clinical symptoms, serum thyroxine, TRAb, thyroid ultrasound and orbital computed tomography. PBMCs were density-gradient isolated from roughly 10 ml fresh blood.

The source of this sequence is a woman aged 18-30 years with stable Graves' hyperthyroidism. Some clones in this sample may be carry-over from other donors' samples. Sequencing was carried out using peripheral blood. The chain recombines TRBV6-2 or TRBV6-3 with TRBJ2-7, with a tentative D call TRBD2 (6 bases). The CDR3 nucleotides are TGTGCCAGCAGACTACCCGGGACTGGCTCCTACGAGCAGTACTTC. The encoded protein is CASRLPGTGSYEQYF.